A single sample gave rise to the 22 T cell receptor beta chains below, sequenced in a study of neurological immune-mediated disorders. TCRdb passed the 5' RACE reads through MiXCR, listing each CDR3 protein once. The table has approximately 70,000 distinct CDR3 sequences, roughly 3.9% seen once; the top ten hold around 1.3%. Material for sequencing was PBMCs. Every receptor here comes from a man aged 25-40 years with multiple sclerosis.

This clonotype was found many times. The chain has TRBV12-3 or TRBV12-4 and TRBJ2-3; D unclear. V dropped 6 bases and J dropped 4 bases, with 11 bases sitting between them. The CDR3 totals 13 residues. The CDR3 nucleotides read TGTGCCAGCAGAGACAACATTGCAGATACGCAGTATTTT. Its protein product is CASRDNIADTQYF.

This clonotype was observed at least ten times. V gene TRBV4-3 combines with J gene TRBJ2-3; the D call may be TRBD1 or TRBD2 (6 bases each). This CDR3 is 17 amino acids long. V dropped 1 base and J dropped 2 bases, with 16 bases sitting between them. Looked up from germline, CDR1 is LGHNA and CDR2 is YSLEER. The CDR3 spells CASSQGIGGGFTDTQYF. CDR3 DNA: TGCGCCAGCAGCCAAGGAATAGGAGGGGGGTTCACAGATACGCAGTATTTT.

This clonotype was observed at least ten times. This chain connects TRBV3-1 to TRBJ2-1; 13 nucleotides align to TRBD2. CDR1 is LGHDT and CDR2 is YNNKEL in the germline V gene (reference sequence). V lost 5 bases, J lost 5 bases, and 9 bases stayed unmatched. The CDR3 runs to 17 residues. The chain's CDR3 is CASSTKLAGGPNNEQFF. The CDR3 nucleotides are TGTGCCAGCAGCACCAAACTAGCGGGGGGGCCTAACAATGAGCAGTTCTTC.

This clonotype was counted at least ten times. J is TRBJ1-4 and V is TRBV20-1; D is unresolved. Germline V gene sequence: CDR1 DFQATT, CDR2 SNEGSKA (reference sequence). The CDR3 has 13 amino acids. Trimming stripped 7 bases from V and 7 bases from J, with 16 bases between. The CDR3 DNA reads TGCAGTGTCTCAGAGGGTTTTGGTGAAAAACTGTTTTTT. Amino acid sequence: CSVSEGFGEKLFF.

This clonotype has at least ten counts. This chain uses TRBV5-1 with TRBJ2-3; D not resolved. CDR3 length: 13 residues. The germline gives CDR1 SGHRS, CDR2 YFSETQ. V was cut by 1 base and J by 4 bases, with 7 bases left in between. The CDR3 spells CASSLSAPDTQYF. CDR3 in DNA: TGCGCCAGCAGCTTGTCGGCACCAGATACGCAGTATTTT.

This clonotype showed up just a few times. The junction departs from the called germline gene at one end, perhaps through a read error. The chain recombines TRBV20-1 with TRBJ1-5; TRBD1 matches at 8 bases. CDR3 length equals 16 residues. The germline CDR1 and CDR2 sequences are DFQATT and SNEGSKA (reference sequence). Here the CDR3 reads CSASRQGRESNQPQNF. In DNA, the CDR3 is TGCAGTGCTAGTAGACAGGGGAGAGAAAGCAATCAGCCCCAGAATTTT.

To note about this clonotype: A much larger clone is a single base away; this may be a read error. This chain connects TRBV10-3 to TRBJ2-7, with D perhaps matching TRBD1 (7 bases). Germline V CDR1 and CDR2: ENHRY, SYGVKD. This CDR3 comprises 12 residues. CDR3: CTITGGGHEQYF. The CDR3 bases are TGTACCATCACCGGAGGGGGCCACGAGCAGTACTTC.

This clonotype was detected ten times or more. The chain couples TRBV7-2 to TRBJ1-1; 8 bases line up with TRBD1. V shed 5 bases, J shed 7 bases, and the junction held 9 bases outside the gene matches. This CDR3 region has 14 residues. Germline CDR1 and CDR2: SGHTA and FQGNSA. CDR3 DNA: TGTGCCAGCAGCCGACGGACAGGGCCGGGTGAAGCTTTCTTT. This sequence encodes CASSRRTGPGEAFF.

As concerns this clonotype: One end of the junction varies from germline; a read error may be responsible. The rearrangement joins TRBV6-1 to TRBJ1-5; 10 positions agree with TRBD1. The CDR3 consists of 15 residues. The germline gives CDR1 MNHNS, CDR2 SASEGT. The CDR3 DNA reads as TGTGCCAGCTCCCGGGACAGGGGCAACAATCAGCCCCAGAATTTT. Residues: CASSRDRGNNQPQNF.

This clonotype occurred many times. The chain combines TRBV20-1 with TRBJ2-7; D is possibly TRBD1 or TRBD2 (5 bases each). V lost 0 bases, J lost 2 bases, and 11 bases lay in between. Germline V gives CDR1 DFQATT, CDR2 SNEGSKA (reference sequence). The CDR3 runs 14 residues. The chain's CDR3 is CSARDSGRTYEQYF. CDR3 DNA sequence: TGCAGTGCTAGAGATTCGGGACGGACCTACGAGCAGTACTTC.

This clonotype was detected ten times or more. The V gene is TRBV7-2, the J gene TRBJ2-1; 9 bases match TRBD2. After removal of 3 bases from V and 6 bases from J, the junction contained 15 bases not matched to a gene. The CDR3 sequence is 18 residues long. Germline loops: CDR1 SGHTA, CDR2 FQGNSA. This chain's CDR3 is CASSFPKKAGGPLNEQFF. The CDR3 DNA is TGTGCCAGCAGCTTCCCGAAGAAAGCGGGGGGCCCACTCAATGAGCAGTTCTTC.

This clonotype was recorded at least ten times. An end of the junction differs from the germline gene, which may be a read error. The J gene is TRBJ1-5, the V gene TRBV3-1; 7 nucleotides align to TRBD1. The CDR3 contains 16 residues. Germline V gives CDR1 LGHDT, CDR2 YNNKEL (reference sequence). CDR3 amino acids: CASSLSWQGGNQPQNF. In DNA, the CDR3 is TGTGCCAGCAGCCTCAGCTGGCAGGGGGGCAATCAGCCCCAGAATTTT.

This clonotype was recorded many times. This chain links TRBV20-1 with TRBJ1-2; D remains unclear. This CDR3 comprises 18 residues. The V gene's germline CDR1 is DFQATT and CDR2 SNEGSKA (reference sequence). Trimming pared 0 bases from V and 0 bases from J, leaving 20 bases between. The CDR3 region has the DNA TGCAGTGCTAGAGACCCCGGAAACCCAATATTGACTAACTATGGCTACACCTTC. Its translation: CSARDPGNPILTNYGYTF.

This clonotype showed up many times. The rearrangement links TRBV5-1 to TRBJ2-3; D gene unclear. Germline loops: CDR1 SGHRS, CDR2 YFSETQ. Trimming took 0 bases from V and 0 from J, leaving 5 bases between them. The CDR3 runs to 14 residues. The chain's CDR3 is CASSLDLSTDTQYF. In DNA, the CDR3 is TGCGCCAGCAGCTTGGACCTAAGCACAGATACGCAGTATTTT.

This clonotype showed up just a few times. CDR3 coding DNA: TGCAGTGCCTATACATCGAACACTGAAGCTTTCTTT. Amino acids: CSAYTSNTEAFF. V and J are TRBV20-1 and TRBJ1-1; D is unclear. The V and J ends lost 6 bases and 1 base respectively, with 9 bases between them. CDR1 is DFQATT and CDR2 is SNEGSKA in the germline V gene (reference sequence). The CDR3 runs 12 residues.

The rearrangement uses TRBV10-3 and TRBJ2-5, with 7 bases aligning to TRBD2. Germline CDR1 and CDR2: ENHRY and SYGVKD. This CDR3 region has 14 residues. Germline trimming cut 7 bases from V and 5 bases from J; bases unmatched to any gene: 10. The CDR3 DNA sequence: TGTGCCATCATGCCCTCCTGGGGGGGGGAGACCCAGTACTTC. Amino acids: CAIMPSWGGETQYF.

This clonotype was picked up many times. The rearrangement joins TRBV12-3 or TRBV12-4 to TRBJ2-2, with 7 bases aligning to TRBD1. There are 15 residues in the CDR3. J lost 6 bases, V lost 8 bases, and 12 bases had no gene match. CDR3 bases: TGTGCCAGCGGAAACAGGGGATCAGGGGCCGGGGAGCTGTTTTTT. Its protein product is CASGNRGSGAGELFF.

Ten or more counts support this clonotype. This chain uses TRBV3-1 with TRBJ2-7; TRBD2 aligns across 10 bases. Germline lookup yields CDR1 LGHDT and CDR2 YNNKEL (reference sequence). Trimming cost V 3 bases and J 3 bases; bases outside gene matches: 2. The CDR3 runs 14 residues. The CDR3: CASSHGTSVYEQYF. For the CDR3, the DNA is TGTGCCAGCAGCCACGGGACTAGCGTCTACGAGCAGTACTTC.

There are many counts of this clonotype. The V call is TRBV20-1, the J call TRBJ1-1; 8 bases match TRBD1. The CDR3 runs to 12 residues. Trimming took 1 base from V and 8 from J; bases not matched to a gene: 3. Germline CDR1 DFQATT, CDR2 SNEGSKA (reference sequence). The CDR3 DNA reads TGCAGTGCTAGAGGGGACAGGCAAGAAGCTTTCTTT. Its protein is CSARGDRQEAFF.

CDR3 sequence (DNA): TGCGCCAGCAGCCACACCGGGACAGGGATTGAAGCTTTCTTT. Its protein product is CASSHTGTGIEAFF. The V call is TRBV5-1, the J call TRBJ1-1; 9 bases agree with TRBD1. This CDR3 has 14 amino acids. Germline V CDR1 and CDR2: SGHRS, YFSETQ. J was trimmed by 7 bases and V by 4 bases; bases with no gene match: 8.

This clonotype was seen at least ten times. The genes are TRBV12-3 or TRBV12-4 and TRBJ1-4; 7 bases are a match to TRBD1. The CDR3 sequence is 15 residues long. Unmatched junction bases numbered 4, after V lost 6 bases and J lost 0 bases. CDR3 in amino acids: CASSPDRPTNEKLFF. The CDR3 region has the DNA TGTGCCAGCAGCCCGGACAGGCCAACTAATGAAAAACTGTTTTTT.

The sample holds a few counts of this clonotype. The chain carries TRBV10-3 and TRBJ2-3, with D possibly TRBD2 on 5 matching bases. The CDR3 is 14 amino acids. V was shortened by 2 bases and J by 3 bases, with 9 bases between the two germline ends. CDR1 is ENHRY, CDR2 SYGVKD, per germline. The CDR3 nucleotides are TGTGCCATCAGTGAGGCGGTAGCGACAGATACGCAGTATTTT. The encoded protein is CAISEAVATDTQYF.